This T cell receptor beta chain was identified during a study of T-cell reconstitution after alpha-beta-depleted transplantation in children. The V gene's germline CDR1 is SGHTA and CDR2 FQGNSA. V dropped 1 base and J dropped 3; count of bases not matched to a gene: 2. This CDR3 has 14 residues. Molecular barcoding with unique molecular identifiers was used for the TCRbeta library. TCRdb re-called the PCR reads through MiXCR, storing one row per CDR3 protein. The sample holds hundreds of thousands of distinct CDR3 sequences, 16% seen once. This clonotype was picked up many times. The receptor comes from a human donor who donated a stem cell graft to a child with acute myeloid leukemia. V is TRBV7-2 and J is TRBJ2-7; 8 nucleotides line up with TRBD1. The sample here was PBMCs from the stem cell graft donor, taken from the stem cell graft. CDR3 region: CASSLGQGYYEQYF. For the CDR3, the DNA is TGTGCCAGCAGCTTAGGACAGGGGTACTACGAGCAGTACTTC. Looking up the rest from reference TRBV7-2 and TRBJ2-7 gives the full variable domain: GAGVSQSPSNKVTEKGKDVELRCDPISGHTALYWYRQSLGQGLEFLIYFQGNSAPDKSGLPSDRFSAERTGGSVSTLTIQRTQQEDSAVYLCASSLGQGYYEQYFGPGTRLTVT.